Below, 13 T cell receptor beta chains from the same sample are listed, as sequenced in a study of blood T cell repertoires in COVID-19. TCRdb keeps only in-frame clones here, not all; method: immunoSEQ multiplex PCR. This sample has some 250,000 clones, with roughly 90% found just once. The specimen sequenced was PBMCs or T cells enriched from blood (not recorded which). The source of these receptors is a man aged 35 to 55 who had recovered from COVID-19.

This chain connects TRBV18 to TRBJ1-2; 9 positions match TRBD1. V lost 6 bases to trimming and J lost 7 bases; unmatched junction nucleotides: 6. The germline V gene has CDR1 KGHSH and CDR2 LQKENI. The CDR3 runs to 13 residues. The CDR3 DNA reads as TGTGCCAGCTCGCCGGACAGGGGAGCTGGCTACACCTTC. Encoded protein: CASSPDRGAGYTF.

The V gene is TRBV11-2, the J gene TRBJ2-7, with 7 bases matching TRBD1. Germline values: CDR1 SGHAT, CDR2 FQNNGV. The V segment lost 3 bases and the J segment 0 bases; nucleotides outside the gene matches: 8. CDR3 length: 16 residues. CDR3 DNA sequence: TGTGCCAGCAGCTTTTCTGTTGGACAGGCCTCCTACGAGCAGTACTTC. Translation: CASSFSVGQASYEQYF. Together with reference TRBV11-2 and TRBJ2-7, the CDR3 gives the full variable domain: EAGVAQSPRYKIIEKRQSVAFWCNPISGHATLYWYQQILGQGPKLLIQFQNNGVVDDSQLPKDRFSAERLKGVDSTLKIQPAKLEDSAVYLCASSFSVGQASYEQYFGPGTRLTVT.

CDR3: CASSPYPGTSGYEQYF. The CDR3 DNA is TGTGCCAGCAGTCCTTACCCCGGGACTAGCGGCTACGAGCAGTACTTC. The chain links TRBV28 to TRBJ2-7; 11 positions agree with TRBD2. The CDR3 consists of 16 residues. The V gene's germline CDR1 is MDHEN and CDR2 SYDVKM. V was clipped by 5 bases and J by 3 bases; unmatched bases: 9.

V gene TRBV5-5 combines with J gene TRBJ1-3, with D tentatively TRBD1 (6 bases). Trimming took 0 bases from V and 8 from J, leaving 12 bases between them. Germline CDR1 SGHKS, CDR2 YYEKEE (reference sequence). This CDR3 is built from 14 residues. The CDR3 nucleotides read TGTGCCAGCAGCTTGGTGTTACAGGGAGACACCATATATTTT. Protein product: CASSLVLQGDTIYF.

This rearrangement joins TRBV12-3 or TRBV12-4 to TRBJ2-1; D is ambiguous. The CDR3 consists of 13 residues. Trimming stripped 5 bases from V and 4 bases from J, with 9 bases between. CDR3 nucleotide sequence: TGTGCCAGCAGTCTCGACAATTACAATGAGCAGTTCTTC. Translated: CASSLDNYNEQFF.

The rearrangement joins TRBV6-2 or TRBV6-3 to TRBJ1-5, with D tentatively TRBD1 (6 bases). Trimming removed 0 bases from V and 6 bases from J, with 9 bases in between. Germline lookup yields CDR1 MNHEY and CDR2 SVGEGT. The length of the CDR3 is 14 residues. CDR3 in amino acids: CASSYSGGAQPQHF. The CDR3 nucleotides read TGTGCCAGCAGTTACTCGGGGGGGGCTCAGCCCCAGCATTTT.

In DNA form, the CDR3 reads TGTGCCAGCAGCTTAAACAGGGGTATTTTCACTGAAGCTTTCTTT. It yields the protein CASSLNRGIFTEAFF. The chain has TRBV7-9 and TRBJ1-1; 7 nucleotides agree with TRBD1. The germline gives CDR1 SEHNR, CDR2 FQNEAQ (reference sequence). The CDR3 consists of 15 residues. The V and J ends lost 2 bases and 4 bases, in that order; junction bases with no gene match: 7.

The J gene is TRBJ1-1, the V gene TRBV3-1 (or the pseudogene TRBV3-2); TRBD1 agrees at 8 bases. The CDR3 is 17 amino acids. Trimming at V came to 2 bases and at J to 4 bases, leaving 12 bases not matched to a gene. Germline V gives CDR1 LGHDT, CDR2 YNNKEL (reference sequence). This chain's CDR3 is CASSQRDRGLWGTEAFF. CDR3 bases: TGTGCCAGCAGCCAACGCGACAGGGGTCTATGGGGCACTGAAGCTTTCTTT.

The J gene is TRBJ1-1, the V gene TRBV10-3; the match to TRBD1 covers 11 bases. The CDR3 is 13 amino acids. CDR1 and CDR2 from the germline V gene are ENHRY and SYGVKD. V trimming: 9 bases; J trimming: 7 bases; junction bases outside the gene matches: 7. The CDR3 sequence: CAMMGQGVGEAFF. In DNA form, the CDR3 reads TGTGCCATGATGGGACAGGGGGTTGGTGAAGCTTTCTTT.

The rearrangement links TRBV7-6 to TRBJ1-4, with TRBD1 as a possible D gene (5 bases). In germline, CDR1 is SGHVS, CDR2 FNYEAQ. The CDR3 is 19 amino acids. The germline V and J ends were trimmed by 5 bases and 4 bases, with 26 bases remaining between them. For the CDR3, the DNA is TGTGCCAGCAGCCACCCCGGTGGGGCAGCCTACCTCTTTAATGAAAAACTGTTTTTT. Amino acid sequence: CASSHPGGAAYLFNEKLFF.

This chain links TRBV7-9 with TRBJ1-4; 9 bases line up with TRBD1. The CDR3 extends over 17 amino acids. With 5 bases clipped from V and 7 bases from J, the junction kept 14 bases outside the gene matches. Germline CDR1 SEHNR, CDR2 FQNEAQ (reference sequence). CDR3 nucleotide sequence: TGTGCCAGCAGCCGACCGACCTTACAGGGGGCTGGTGAAAAACTGTTTTTT. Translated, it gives CASSRPTLQGAGEKLFF.

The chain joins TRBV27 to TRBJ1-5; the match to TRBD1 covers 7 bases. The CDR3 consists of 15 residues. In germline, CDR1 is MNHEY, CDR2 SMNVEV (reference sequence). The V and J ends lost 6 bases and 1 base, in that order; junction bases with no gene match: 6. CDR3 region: CASSLQGQSNQPQHF. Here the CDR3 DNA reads TGTGCCAGCAGCCTACAGGGGCAAAGCAATCAGCCCCAGCATTTT.

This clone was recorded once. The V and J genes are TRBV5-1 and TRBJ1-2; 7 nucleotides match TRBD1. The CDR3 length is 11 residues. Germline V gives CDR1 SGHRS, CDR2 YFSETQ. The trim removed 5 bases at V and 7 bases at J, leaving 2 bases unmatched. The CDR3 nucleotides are TGCGCCAGCAGTTCAGGGGGTGGCTACACCTTC. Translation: CASSSGGGYTF.